The clone carrying this T cell receptor beta chain was detected many times. Using RNA transcripts as the source, TCR beta CDR3 regions were amplified. First-round RT-PCR with HTBI primers amplified the TCR CDR3 region. TCRdb recomputed calls from the multiplex PCR reads with MiXCR, one row per CDR3 protein. The sample lists under 350,000 distinct CDR3 sequences, less than 30% seen once, with 20% to 30% in the top ten. The sample comes from a study of T cells in Graves' hyperthyroidism and ophthalmopathy. Germline assignment: CDR1 MDHEN and CDR2 SYDVKM. This CDR3 is 15 amino acids long. With 5 bases clipped from V and 2 bases from J, the junction kept 6 bases outside the gene matches.

The chain recombines TRBV28 with TRBJ2-7; 10 nucleotides match TRBD1. The specimen sequenced was blood. The source of this sequence is a man in his forties with Graves' hyperthyroidism that later progressed to Graves' ophthalmopathy. The CDR3 nucleotides read TGTGCCAGCAGTCGCCGCGGGACAGGGGCCTACGAGCAGTACTTC. This codes for CASSRRGTGAYEQYF.